The clone carrying this T cell receptor beta chain was observed many times. Its matching antigen is unknown. The authors prepared the TCRbeta library with unique molecular identifiers. TCRdb recomputed calls from the PCR reads with MiXCR, one row per CDR3 protein. Here the sample spans around 240,000 distinct CDR3 sequences, approximately 8% being singletons. This entry belongs to a study of T-cell reconstitution after alpha-beta-depleted transplantation in children. The study's findings and limits: Approximately two months post-transplant, alpha-beta T cells reportedly originated from several hundred expanded graft clones.

V was pared by 2 bases and J by 6 bases, with 4 bases of the junction left unmatched. The CDR3 consists of 16 residues. Germline lookup yields CDR1 KGHSH and CDR2 LQKENI. The starting material was PBMCs, mostly from graft donor cells, obtained 180 days after TCRalphabeta/CD19-depleted stem cell transplant. This receptor was taken from a male patient aged 10 to 17 who had a stem cell transplant for acute lymphoblastic leukemia, so the T cells may come from the graft donor. This chain uses TRBV18 with TRBJ1-6, with TRBD1 matching over 10 bases. In nucleotides, the CDR3 is TGTGCCAGCTCACCATACCGGGACAGGGGTAATTCACCCCTCCACTTT. Its translation is CASSPYRDRGNSPLHF.